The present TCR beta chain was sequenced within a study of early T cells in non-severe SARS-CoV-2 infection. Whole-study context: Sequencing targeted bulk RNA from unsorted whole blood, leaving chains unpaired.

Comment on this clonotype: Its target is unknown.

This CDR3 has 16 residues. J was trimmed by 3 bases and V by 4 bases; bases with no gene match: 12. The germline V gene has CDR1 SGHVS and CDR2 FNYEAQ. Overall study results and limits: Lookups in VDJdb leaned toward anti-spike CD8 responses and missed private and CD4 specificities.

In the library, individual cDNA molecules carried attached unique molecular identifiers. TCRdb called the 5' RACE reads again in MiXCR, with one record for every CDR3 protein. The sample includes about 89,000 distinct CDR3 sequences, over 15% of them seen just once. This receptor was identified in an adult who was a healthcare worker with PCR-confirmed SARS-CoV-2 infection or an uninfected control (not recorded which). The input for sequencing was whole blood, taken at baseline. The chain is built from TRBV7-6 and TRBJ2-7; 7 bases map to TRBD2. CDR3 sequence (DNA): TGTGCCAGCAGCTCCCATTGGACTAGTGGGTTCTACGAGCAGTACTTC. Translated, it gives CASSSHWTSGFYEQYF.